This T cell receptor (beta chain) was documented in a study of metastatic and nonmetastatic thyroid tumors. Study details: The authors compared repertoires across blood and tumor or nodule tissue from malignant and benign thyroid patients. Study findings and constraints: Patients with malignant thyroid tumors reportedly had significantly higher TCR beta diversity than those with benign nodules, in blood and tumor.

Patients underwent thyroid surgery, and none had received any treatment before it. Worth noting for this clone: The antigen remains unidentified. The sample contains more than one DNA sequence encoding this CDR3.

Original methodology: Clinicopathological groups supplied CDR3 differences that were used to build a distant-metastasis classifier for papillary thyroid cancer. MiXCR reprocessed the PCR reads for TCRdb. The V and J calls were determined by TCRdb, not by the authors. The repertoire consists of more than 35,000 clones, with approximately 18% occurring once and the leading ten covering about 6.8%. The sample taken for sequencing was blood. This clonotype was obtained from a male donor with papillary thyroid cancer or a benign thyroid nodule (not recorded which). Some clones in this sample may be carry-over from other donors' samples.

The CDR3 DNA reads TGCAGTGCTAGGGATGTGGGGGCCGGGGAGCTGTTTTTT. It specifies CSARDVGAGELFF. The J gene is TRBJ2-2, the V gene TRBV20-1; possibly TRBD1 or TRBD2 for D (5 bases each). Germline V gene sequence: CDR1 DFQATT, CDR2 SNEGSKA (reference sequence). The CDR3 consists of 13 residues. V was trimmed by 3 bases and J by 6 bases, leaving 11 bases between them.